Given below is one T cell receptor (beta chain) in context. The data are from a study of STAT5B mutations in CD4+ large granular lymphocyte leukemia. The survey-level immunoSEQ assay was used. Source study methods: Productive clonotypes were detectable down to 2.59 x 10-5 frequency. Sequencing used immunoSEQ multiplex PCR; TCRdb keeps in-frame clones, though not all of them. The V and J calls and the clone size are those of that table, but D and trimming were determined from the DNA. The profile shows tens of thousands of clones, over 70% of them singletons. CDR1 is MNHEY and CDR2 is SMNVEV in the germline V gene (reference sequence). The CDR3 is 14 amino acids. V shed 5 bases and J 7 bases; nucleotides not matched to a gene: 8.

The chain has TRBV27 and TRBJ2-1; 7 positions match TRBD1. Sequenced input: CD4+ T cells from blood buffy coats. The source of this sequence is a human donor in good health. The CDR3 loop reads CASSADRVRNEQFF. CDR3 nucleotides: TGTGCCAGCAGTGCCGACAGGGTACGGAATGAGCAGTTCTTC.